Shown below are 19 T cell receptor beta chains from a single sample sequenced in a study of cytomegalovirus exposure and HLA in healthy donors. The PCR contained 60 Vbeta and 13 Jbeta primers. Measured with immunoSEQ multiplex PCR; TCRdb has only the in-frame clones, and not every one. The sample has approximately 79,000 clones, more than 60% seen once. Specimen: PBMCs. The receptors derive from a man in his forties or fifties in good health and CMV-seronegative.

The chain is built from TRBV11-2 and TRBJ2-7, with a weak D call TRBD1 (5 bases). This CDR3 contains 13 residues. Per germline, CDR1 SGHAT and CDR2 FQNNGV. The ends were cut back, 0 bases at V and 6 bases at J, with 9 bases in the middle. The CDR3 is CASSLDPGREQYF. In DNA, the CDR3 is TGTGCCAGCAGCTTAGATCCAGGGCGCGAGCAGTACTTC.

This sequence joins TRBV7-9 and TRBJ2-4; TRBD2 matches at 12 bases. The CDR3 has 18 amino acids. Trimming at V came to 5 bases and at J to 5 bases, leaving 13 bases not matched to a gene. Germline V CDR1 and CDR2: SEHNR, FQNEAQ (reference sequence). The CDR3 sequence: CASSPLILAGGRENIQYF. The CDR3 DNA follows: TGTGCCAGCAGCCCGCTCATCCTAGCGGGAGGGCGGGAAAACATTCAGTACTTC.

The chain joins TRBV10-3 to TRBJ2-1, with 8 bases that match TRBD1. V trimming: 4 bases; J trimming: 6 bases; junction bases outside the gene matches: 11. Germline CDR1 is ENHRY and CDR2 is SYGVKD. CDR3 length: 16 residues. The CDR3 coding sequence is TGTGCCATCAGTGCCGGCTGGACAGGGAATATCAATGAGCAGTTCTTC. Its protein product is CAISAGWTGNINEQFF.

V and J are TRBV29-1 and TRBJ2-1; TRBD2 matches at 12 bases. From germline, CDR1 is SQVTM and CDR2 ANQGSEA. After removal of 6 bases from V and 0 bases from J, the junction contained 9 bases not matched to a gene. This CDR3 contains 17 residues. The CDR3 sequence: CSVKGLAGLSSYNEQFF. In DNA form, the CDR3 reads TGCAGCGTCAAGGGACTAGCGGGCCTGAGCTCCTACAATGAGCAGTTCTTC.

This clone was recorded only once. The chain recombines TRBV5-5 with TRBJ1-6, with D possibly TRBD1 on 6 matching bases. With 1 base removed from V and 0 bases from J, the gap between germline ends came to 11 bases. This CDR3 region has 17 residues. CDR1 is SGHKS, CDR2 YYEKEE, per germline (reference sequence). The CDR3 loop reads CASSLFLDSSYNSPLHF. In nucleotides, the CDR3 is TGTGCCAGCAGCTTGTTTTTGGACAGCTCCTATAATTCACCCCTCCACTTT. Looking up the rest from reference TRBV5-5 and TRBJ1-6 gives the full variable domain: DAGVTQSPTHLIKTRGQQVTLRCSPISGHKSVSWYQQVLGQGPQFIFQYYEKEERGRGNFPDRFSARQFPNYSSELNVNALLLGDSALYLCASSLFLDSSYNSPLHFGNGTRLTVT.

The chain employs TRBV28 and TRBJ2-1; D remains ambiguous. The germline gives CDR1 MDHEN, CDR2 SYDVKM. V lost 6 bases, J lost 0 bases, and 3 bases lay in between. The CDR3 totals 12 residues. CDR3 region: CASSGSYNEQFF. The CDR3 DNA is TGTGCCAGCAGCGGCTCCTACAATGAGCAGTTCTTC. Using reference TRBV28 and TRBJ2-1 for the parts outside the CDR3, the full variable domain is DVKVTQSSRYLVKRTGEKVFLECVQDMDHENMFWYRQDPGLGLRLIYFSYDVKMKEKGDIPEGYSVSREKKERFSLILESASTNQTSMYLCASSGSYNEQFFGPGTRLTVL.

V and J are TRBV5-1 and TRBJ2-5, with D possibly matching TRBD1 (5 bases). CDR1 and CDR2 from the germline V gene are SGHRS and YFSETQ. V was trimmed by 4 bases and J by 3 bases, leaving 7 bases between them. The CDR3 covers 12 residues. The CDR3 is CASSRQKETQYF. The CDR3 DNA is TGCGCCAGCAGCCGACAGAAAGAGACCCAGTACTTC. Variable domain in full (rest from reference TRBV5-1 and TRBJ2-5): KAGVTQTPRYLIKTRGQQVTLSCSPISGHRSVSWYQQTPGQGLQFLFEYFSETQRNKGNFPGRFSGRQFSNSRSEMNVSTLELGDSALYLCASSRQKETQYFGPGTRLLVL.

A few counts support this clone. The rearrangement links TRBV10-3 to TRBJ2-1; 8 nucleotides agree with TRBD1. The CDR3 consists of 14 residues. Losses at the gene ends were 4 bases for V and 7 bases for J; bases not matched to a gene: 6. Germline V gene data show CDR1 as ENHRY and CDR2 as SYGVKD. CDR3 coding DNA: TGTGCCATCAGTGGAACAGGGGGTCTGAATGAGCAGTTCTTC. Its translation: CAISGTGGLNEQFF.

The J gene is TRBJ1-2, the V gene TRBV29-1, with D possibly matching TRBD1 (5 bases). Germline loops: CDR1 SQVTM, CDR2 ANQGSEA. The CDR3 is 15 residues long. Trimming left V 5 bases short and J 0 bases short, with 16 bases between. The CDR3 is CSVSRQGGSNYGYTF. CDR3 coding DNA: TGCAGCGTTTCCAGGCAGGGAGGGTCTAACTATGGCTACACCTTC. Full variable domain (outside the CDR3, taken from reference TRBV29-1 and TRBJ1-2): SAVISQKPSRDICQRGTSLTIQCQVDSQVTMMFWYRQQPGQSLTLIATANQGSEATYESGFVIDKFPISRPNLTFSTLTVSNMSPEDSSIYLCSVSRQGGSNYGYTFGSGTRLTVV.

This rearrangement joins TRBV28 to TRBJ1-1; TRBD1 is a possible D gene (5 bases). The CDR3 totals 14 residues. CDR1 and CDR2 (germline): MDHEN, SYDVKM. V was clipped by 2 bases and J by 4 bases, with 11 bases between them. CDR3 DNA sequence: TGTGCCAGCAGTTTAAGCGGGGGACGCACTGAAGCTTTCTTT. This translates into CASSLSGGRTEAFF.

The chain recombines TRBV7-8 with TRBJ1-5, with D uncertain. Germline lookup yields CDR1 SGHVS and CDR2 FQNEAQ. This CDR3 is built from 16 residues. Trimming removed 1 base from V and 0 bases from J, with 10 bases in between. As DNA, the CDR3 is TGTGCCAGCAGCTTAGTTCGCGGATATAGCAATCAGCCCCAGCATTTT. Protein sequence: CASSLVRGYSNQPQHF. Full variable domain (outside the CDR3, taken from reference TRBV7-8 and TRBJ1-5): GAGVSQSPRYKVAKRGQDVALRCDPISGHVSLFWYQQALGQGPEFLTYFQNEAQLDKSGLPSDRFFAERPEGSVSTLKIQRTQQEDSAVYLCASSLVRGYSNQPQHFGDGTRLSIL.

This clone was counted once. The gene calls are TRBV11-2 and TRBJ2-1; D possibly corresponds to TRBD2 (6 bases). Trimming stripped 2 bases from V and 6 bases from J, with 20 bases between. Germline V gene data show CDR1 as SGHAT and CDR2 as FQNNGV. The CDR3 has 17 amino acids. The CDR3 loop is CASSLNSGPYGSNEQFF. The CDR3 coding sequence is TGTGCCAGCAGCTTAAATTCCGGACCCTACGGGAGCAATGAGCAGTTCTTC.

The gene calls are TRBV6-5 and TRBJ2-1; 11 nucleotides line up with TRBD2. The CDR3 loop spans 15 amino acids. The germline gives CDR1 MNHEY, CDR2 SVGAGI. V dropped 7 bases and J dropped 8; count of bases not matched to a gene: 10. This CDR3 reads CASNPRLAGFDEQFF. CDR3 in DNA: TGTGCCAGCAATCCGCGACTAGCGGGGTTTGATGAGCAGTTCTTC.

The rearrangement links TRBV2 to TRBJ2-2; tentatively, D is TRBD1 (6 bases). The V gene's germline CDR1 is SNHLY and CDR2 FYNNEI. This CDR3 contains 17 residues. V was cut by 5 bases and J by 4 bases, with 20 bases left in between. The CDR3 DNA follows: TGTGCCAGCAGTCTTCAGTTTGGGGCAGGGGTCACCGGGGAGCTGTTTTTT. Protein: CASSLQFGAGVTGELFF.

J is TRBJ1-1 and V is TRBV5-6; 8 bases agree with TRBD1. J lost 5 bases, V lost 5 bases, and 8 bases had no gene match. The CDR3 is 14 residues long. CDR1 and CDR2 (germline): SGHDT, YYEEEE. The CDR3 nucleotides are TGTGCCAGCAGGTCCGACAGGGGCGGGACTGAAGCTTTCTTT. Its protein is CASRSDRGGTEAFF.

This rearrangement joins TRBV2 to TRBJ2-1; D not certain. This CDR3 is 15 amino acids long. In germline, CDR1 is SNHLY, CDR2 FYNNEI. V lost 4 bases and J lost 3, with 13 bases in between. This CDR3 reads CASSGGVVNYNEQFF. DNA of the CDR3: TGTGCCAGCAGTGGAGGAGTAGTGAACTACAATGAGCAGTTCTTC.

With respect to this clone: Germline is not matched at one junction end, which may reflect a read error. The chain couples TRBV28 to TRBJ1-5, with D tentatively TRBD1 (6 bases). CDR1 and CDR2 (germline): MDHEN, SYDVKM. This CDR3 is built from 15 residues. CDR3 DNA: TGTGCCGGCAGCCAAAGCAGGGGCTGGAATAATCCCCAGCATTTT. Protein: CAGSQSRGWNNPQHF.

V is TRBV12-5 and J is TRBJ1-2, with no clear D. Trimming pared 1 base from V and 8 bases from J, leaving 11 bases between. Per germline, CDR1 LGHNT and CDR2 FRNRAP. This CDR3 has 13 amino acids. The CDR3 sequence: CASGLAPRGGYTF. The CDR3 coding sequence is TGTGCTAGTGGTTTGGCCCCTCGGGGAGGCTACACCTTC.

This sequence joins TRBV2 and TRBJ1-5; 7 positions agree with TRBD1. Trimming at V came to 7 bases and at J to 2 bases, leaving 8 bases not matched to a gene. The CDR3 is 15 residues long. Per germline, CDR1 SNHLY and CDR2 FYNNEI. CDR3 DNA: TGTGCCAGCACGGTCGACAGGGTTGGCAATCAGCCCCAGCATTTT. This encodes CASTVDRVGNQPQHF.